These T cell receptor beta chains were read from a single sample in a study of T cell responses to AZD1222 COVID-19 vaccine. The table came from immunoSEQ multiplex PCR; TCRdb's copy has only in-frame clones and leaves some out. Of 120,000 or so clones listed, 92% are singletons. The sequencing used peripheral blood, collected 28 days after the second AZD1222 dose. The receptors were sampled from an adult who received the AZD1222 COVID-19 vaccine. The CDR3 runs from the conserved cysteine through the conserved F or W. Fields, in order: J gene, D gene, clone size, V gene, CDR3 protein, CDR3 DNA. D genes are given only for firm matches. Clone size, where shown, is once, few, many, or a class for clones that have expanded.

>TRBJ1-5|TRBD1|NA|TRBV6-5
CASRTGDNQPQHF
TGTGCCAGCAGGACAGGGGACAATCAGCCCCAGCATTTT
>TRBJ2-1|NA|NA|TRBV28
CASSLKFGRSISGSYNEQFF
TGTGCCAGCAGTTTAAAGTTCGGCAGATCCATATCGGGCTCCTACAATGAGCAGTTCTTC
>TRBJ1-2|TRBD1|NA|TRBV24-1
CATSETGQSYGYTF
TGTGCCACCAGTGAGACGGGACAGTCCTATGGCTACACCTTC
>TRBJ2-7|TRBD1|NA|TRBV15
CATSPHTGGLTSSYEQYF
TGTGCCACCAGCCCCCACACAGGGGGCCTGACGAGCTCCTACGAGCAGTACTTC
>TRBJ1-2|NA|NA|TRBV28
CASTKGLGDYGYTF
TGTGCCAGCACGAAAGGATTGGGGGACTATGGCTACACCTTC
>TRBJ2-3|TRBD2|NA|TRBV29-1
CSVEVLAGGRADTQYF
TGCAGCGTTGAGGTGCTAGCGGGGGGGCGGGCAGATACGCAGTATTTT
>TRBJ1-4|NA|NA|TRBV28
CASSTVRGAREKLFF
TGTGCCAGCAGCACTGTTAGGGGGGCAAGGGAAAAACTGTTTTTT
>TRBJ2-1|TRBD2|NA|TRBV18
CASSPMASGSRNEQFF
TGTGCCAGCTCACCGATGGCTAGCGGGAGCCGCAATGAGCAGTTCTTC
>TRBJ2-7|TRBD2|NA|TRBV20-1
CSASISGSSYEQYF
TGCAGTGCTAGTATCAGCGGGAGCTCCTACGAGCAGTACTTC
>TRBJ1-1|TRBD1|once|TRBV7-9
CASSSSGGGEAFF
TGTGCCAGCAGCTCATCAGGGGGAGGTGAAGCTTTCTTT
>TRBJ2-7|NA|NA|TRBV25-1
CPPRPRGGGGYEQYF
TGTCCCCCCCGTCCGCGGGGAGGGGGGGGCTACGAGCAGTACTTC
>TRBJ2-7|NA|NA|TRBV5-1
CASSLNSLYYEQYF
TGCGCCAGCAGCTTGAACAGTCTATACTACGAGCAGTACTTC
>TRBJ2-5|NA|NA|TRBV27
CASSLDSPPVAQYF
TGTGCCAGCAGTCTGGACTCTCCTCCCGTGGCCCAGTACTTC
>TRBJ1-4|TRBD1|NA|TRBV5-1
CASSLGDRDNEKLFF
TGCGCCAGCAGCTTGGGGGACAGGGACAATGAAAAACTGTTTTTT
>TRBJ2-7|TRBD1|NA|TRBV10-1
CASSPMVTGINEQYF
TGCGCCAGCAGCCCAATGGTGACAGGGATAAACGAGCAGTACTTC
>TRBJ1-6|NA|NA|TRBV27
CASSLLARPNSPLHF
TGTGCCAGCAGTTTACTGGCCCGGCCAAATTCACCCCTCCACTTT
>TRBJ2-7|NA|once|TRBV19
CASSTYRDEQYF
TGTGCCAGTAGTACGTACAGGGACGAGCAGTACTTC